The sequence of this T cell receptor beta chain was determined in a study of blood T cell repertoires in COVID-19. Study details: The United States, Italy and Spain provided the acute and convalescent COVID-19 samples.

There are 15 residues in the CDR3. Germline V lookup: CDR1 MDHEN, CDR2 SYDVKM. J gave up 0 bases and V 6 bases, and 4 bases lay outside the gene matches. In assigning cohorts, the study relied on participant-reported clinical history. The data were produced by immunoSEQ multiplex PCR, yet TCRdb's version contains in-frame clones alone and is incomplete. The data hold about 260,000 clones, with about nine tenths observed a single time. The specimen was PBMCs or T cells enriched from blood (not recorded which). The chain recombines TRBV28 with TRBJ2-4, with 8 positions matching TRBD1. This TCR was sampled from a man aged 50-59 years who had been exposed to COVID-19. CDR3 DNA: TGTGCCAGCAGGAGGGACAGGCTAGCCAAAAACATTCAGTACTTC. Translation gives CASRRDRLAKNIQYF.